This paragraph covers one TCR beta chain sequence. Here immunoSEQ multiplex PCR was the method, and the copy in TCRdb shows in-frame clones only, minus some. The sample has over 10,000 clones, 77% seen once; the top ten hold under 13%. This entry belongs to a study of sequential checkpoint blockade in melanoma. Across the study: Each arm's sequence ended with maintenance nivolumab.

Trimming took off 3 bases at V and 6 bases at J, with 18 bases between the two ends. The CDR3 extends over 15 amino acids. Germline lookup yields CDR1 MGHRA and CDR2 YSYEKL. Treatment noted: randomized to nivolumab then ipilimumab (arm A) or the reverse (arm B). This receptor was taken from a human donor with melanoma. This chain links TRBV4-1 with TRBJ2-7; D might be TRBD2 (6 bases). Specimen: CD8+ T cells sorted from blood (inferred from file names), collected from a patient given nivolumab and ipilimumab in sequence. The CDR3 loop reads CASSQGGVAPGEQYF. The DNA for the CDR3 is TGCGCCAGCAGCCAGGGGGGTGTGGCCCCCGGCGAGCAGTACTTC.